This T cell receptor beta chain was recorded in a study of cytomegalovirus exposure and HLA in healthy donors. The study's findings and limits: Under in vitro conditions, three CMV-associated chains were confirmed as specific for CMV antigens.

Trimming removed 2 bases from V and 1 base from J, with 9 bases in between. The germline V gene has CDR1 MNHEY and CDR2 SMNVEV (reference sequence). There are 15 residues in the CDR3. As regards this clone: The antigen is unknown.

With 60 Vbeta and 13 Jbeta primers, the PCR was carried out. TCRdb keeps only in-frame clones here, not all; method: immunoSEQ multiplex PCR. The sample holds some 200,000 clones. V usage is TRBV27 and J usage is TRBJ1-3; D remains unclear. The sequence derives from a boy aged 5-17 years in good health and CMV-seronegative. The specimen was PBMCs. CDR3 DNA: TGTGCCAGCAGTTTACGGGAAGGGTCTGGAAACACCATATATTTT. It is translated as CASSLREGSGNTIYF.